This TCR beta chain derives from a study of T cells in tuberculosis. The time point denotes: new active TB diagnosis, blood taken before or within 7 days of starting treatment. Included patients were adults of at least 18, HIV-seronegative, South African. Tuberculosis was confirmed by positive sputum smear and/or M. tuberculosis culture. Sequencing was performed with immunoSEQ multiplex PCR; in TCRdb, only in-frame clones are kept and a portion is missing. The sample comprises around 23,000 clones, around 85% of which are singletons, and about 16% rests with the top ten. Germline V lookup: CDR1 SEHNR, CDR2 FQNEAQ (reference sequence). The CDR3 has 17 residues. Between the trimmed V and J ends, which lost 4 bases and 0 bases, there was a span of 18 bases.

V is TRBV7-9 and J is TRBJ1-2; unclear D gene. The source is an adult with tuberculosis. Material: PBMCs, obtained at tuberculosis diagnosis. CDR3 sequence (DNA): TGTGCCAGCAGCTCAGTAGACACCCACCTACCTAACTATGGCTACACCTTC. Translated, it gives CASSSVDTHLPNYGYTF.